One and the same sample provided the 8 T cell receptor beta chains below, sequenced in a study of radiotherapy plus CTLA-4 blockade in lung cancer. Sequencing used immunoSEQ multiplex PCR; TCRdb keeps in-frame clones, though not all of them. The sample lists 81,000 or so clones; over 80% were seen once. Specimen: peripheral blood, collected from a patient treated with radiotherapy plus ipilimumab. These receptors all come from a human donor with non-small cell lung cancer that progressed on radiotherapy plus ipilimumab.

The genes are TRBV19 and TRBJ2-4, with 7 positions matching TRBD2. With 1 base clipped from V and 4 bases from J, the junction kept 4 bases outside the gene matches. In germline, CDR1 is LNHDA, CDR2 SQIVND (reference sequence). The CDR3 extends over 15 amino acids. Here the CDR3 DNA reads TGTGCCAGTAGTATAGGGAGACTAGCTAAAAACATTCAGTACTTC. Translated, it gives CASSIGRLAKNIQYF.

V is TRBV9 and J is TRBJ2-7, with TRBD2 matching 7 bases. With V trimmed by 3 bases and J by 3 bases, 12 bases remained unmatched. The CDR3 extends over 16 amino acids. Germline assignment: CDR1 SGDLS and CDR2 YYNGEE. This chain's CDR3 is CASSGGRGGRGYEQYF. DNA for the CDR3: TGTGCCAGCAGCGGTGGGAGGGGCGGGAGAGGCTACGAGCAGTACTTC.

This chain uses TRBV7-2 with TRBJ2-3, with D unclear. Germline loops: CDR1 SGHTA, CDR2 FQGNSA. This CDR3 comprises 13 residues. The V end lost 6 bases, the J end lost 6 bases, and 13 bases lay between the germline ends. The CDR3 DNA follows: TGTGCCAGCAGTACCGTCAGACACGATACGCAGTATTTT. Amino acid sequence: CASSTVRHDTQYF. The full variable domain, with the rest looked up from reference TRBV7-2 and TRBJ2-3, is GAGVSQSPSNKVTEKGKDVELRCDPISGHTALYWYRQSLGQGLEFLIYFQGNSAPDKSGLPSDRFSAERTGGSVSTLTIQRTQQEDSAVYLCASSTVRHDTQYFGPGTRLTVL.

The chain carries TRBV5-5 and TRBJ2-1; D might be TRBD2 (5 bases). Trimming removed 1 base at V and 0 bases at J, with 8 bases between. The CDR3 is made up of 15 amino acids. Germline V CDR1 and CDR2: SGHKS, YYEKEE (reference sequence). The CDR3 bases are TGTGCCAGCAGCTTGATGGCGGGCTCCTACAATGAGCAGTTCTTC. This gives the protein CASSLMAGSYNEQFF.

V usage is TRBV5-1 and J usage is TRBJ2-1; 12 positions agree with TRBD2. With V trimmed by 0 bases and J by 6 bases, 4 bases remained unmatched. This CDR3 is 16 amino acids long. Germline CDR1 SGHRS, CDR2 YFSETQ. The CDR3 DNA reads TGCGCCAGCAGCTTGGGACTAGCGGGAGTATCCAATGAGCAGTTCTTC. Translated: CASSLGLAGVSNEQFF.

V gene TRBV28 combines with J gene TRBJ2-5; D ambiguous. Germline CDR1 is MDHEN and CDR2 is SYDVKM. V was pared by 1 base and J by 5 bases, with 11 bases between. The CDR3 length is 14 residues. The CDR3 DNA reads TGTGCCAGCAGTTTATCAGACTCGTGGGAGACCCAGTACTTC. Its protein is CASSLSDSWETQYF.

The V and J genes are TRBV11-2 and TRBJ2-2, with 9 bases identical to TRBD1. With 3 bases clipped from V and 4 bases from J, the junction kept 0 bases outside the gene matches. CDR3 length: 14 residues. Germline V gene data show CDR1 as SGHAT and CDR2 as FQNNGV. In DNA, the CDR3 is TGTGCCAGCAGCTTGACAGGGGGCACCGGGGAGCTGTTTTTT. Amino acid sequence: CASSLTGGTGELFF.

The chain links TRBV30 to TRBJ1-5; 7 bases align to TRBD1. V dropped 2 bases and J dropped 0; count of bases not matched to a gene: 13. The CDR3 sequence is 18 residues long. Germline CDR1 is GTSNPN and CDR2 is SVGIG (reference sequence). CDR3 coding DNA: TGTGCCTGGAGTACCTACCGACAGGGCTCTTATAGCAATCAGCCCCAGCATTTT. As protein: CAWSTYRQGSYSNQPQHF.